This entry describes one T cell receptor (beta chain). The entry originates in a study of blood T cells in healthy people across ages. The CDR3 totals 14 residues. CDR1 is SQVTM, CDR2 ANQGSEA, per germline. V lost 3 bases and J lost 0, with 10 bases in between. Primers used in a second PCR of roughly 6 to 11 cycles were a sample-barcoded 5' primer and a J-beta primer mix. TCRdb re-derived calls from the 5' RACE reads in MiXCR, one entry per CDR3 protein. The table records about 1.7 million distinct CDR3 sequences, roughly 28% of them present only once. The sample consisted of blood. The sequence derives from a woman aged 30 to 39 in good health. This chain connects TRBV29-1 to TRBJ2-3, with D unclear. CDR3 coding DNA: TGCAGCGTTGAGTTGGAGACTAGCACAGATACGCAGTATTTT. Its protein is CSVELETSTDTQYF.